This T cell receptor (beta chain) was found in a study of CD8 T cells in ankylosing spondylitis. Study-level points and caveats: There was a TCR beta motif, made of 7 to 9 highly homologous variants, that appeared characteristic of ankylosing spondylitis blood. Disease-associated clones were reportedly significantly overrepresented in matched ankylosing spondylitis synovial fluid.

TCRdb independently ran MiXCR on the 5' RACE reads; one entry per CDR3 protein. The repertoire includes about 96,000 distinct CDR3 sequences, 27% of them detected once, and around 59% sits in the top ten. The CDR3 sequence is 17 residues long. Trimming cost V 0 bases and J 2 bases, with 14 bases left between them. CDR1 SGHKS and CDR2 YYEKEE come from the germline V gene (reference sequence). Worth noting for this clonotype: The antigen remains undetermined.

The sequence derives from a male donor with ankylosing spondylitis or in good health (not recorded which). The sample was blood, either unsorted or a sorted T cell fraction (not recorded which). V and J are TRBV5-5 and TRBJ2-2; D remains ambiguous. As DNA, the CDR3 is TGTGCCAGCAGCTTGGAGGCCCGAATCAGTAACACCGGGGAGCTGTTTTTT. Translating gives CASSLEARISNTGELFF.